This T cell receptor (beta chain) was observed in a study of blood T cell repertoires in COVID-19 (TCRdb year 2020). General notes on the study: Samples covering the acute and convalescent phases of COVID-19 were provided by collaborators in the United States, Italy and Spain. Deeply sampled blood TCRbeta repertoires from subjects exposed to, actively infected with, or recovered from COVID-19 were included in the dataset. The material from the prospective study consisted of cDNA or gDNA derived from T cells, B-cell-depleted T cells, or PBMCs. Where available, HLA class I and class II types were obtained from metadata supplied by the sample provider rather than from assay-based typing. The sample metadata nearly always contained a de-identified subject ID, COVID-19 status, age in years and sex. The repertoires were released in a freely available public database meant as a resource for research on the immune response to SARS-CoV-2. Samples were obtained from the ongoing ImmuneRACE study (first 160 participants) and from 1,254 subjects provided by 6 global collaborators. Overall results and qualifications from the work: How much clinical and demographic metadata was included differed by source and by participant, and the metadata was provided uncurated.

A remark on this clone: What this receptor recognizes is not known. Base quality data are lacking; no much larger clone is found one base away.

V trim: 4 bases; J trim: 7 bases; unmatched bases: 8. From the cysteine through the phenylalanine, the CDR3 covers 14 amino acids. Only CDR3 DNA remains: 42 bases, in frame from the first base. For CDR1 and CDR2, the germline V gene lists SNHLY and FYNNEI. Collaborating institutions collected whole blood in K2EDTA tubes following their own protocols. For TCRbeta analysis, collaborators shipped samples as frozen whole blood, isolated PBMCs, or DNA extracted from either of those sample types. The immunoSEQ Assay, a bias-controlled multiplex PCR, was used to amplify TCRbeta CDR3 regions from genomic DNA. In the original analysis: The number of nucleated cells in each sample was estimated from the amplification of reference gene primers within the assay. Sequence reads were collapsed and filtered to measure the absolute abundance of every unique TCRbeta CDR3 rearrangement. For each sample, productive Simpson clonality was calculated as the square root of Simpson's diversity index across productive rearrangements. The immuneACCESS repertoire file appears here via TCRdb, limited to in-frame rearrangements. These files lack a portion of the clones; in checked studies, under half of the deficit traces to unresolved V genes, and the cause of the others is not known. V and J calls plus clone size are reproduced from that table; the DNA served to infer D and trimming. Across this sample there are 20,000 to 30,000 clones, with around nine tenths seen only once. 4.5% to 6.5% of the sample lies in the top ten.

The sample taken for sequencing was peripheral blood. The rearranged chain carries TRBV2 and TRBJ2-5, with 8 bases matching TRBD1. This TCR was recovered from a man between 50 and 59 years old with active COVID-19. In nucleotide form, the sequence is TGTGCCAGCAGTGCGGAGACAGGGGTGGGGACCCAGTACTTC. This gives the protein CASSAETGVGTQYF.